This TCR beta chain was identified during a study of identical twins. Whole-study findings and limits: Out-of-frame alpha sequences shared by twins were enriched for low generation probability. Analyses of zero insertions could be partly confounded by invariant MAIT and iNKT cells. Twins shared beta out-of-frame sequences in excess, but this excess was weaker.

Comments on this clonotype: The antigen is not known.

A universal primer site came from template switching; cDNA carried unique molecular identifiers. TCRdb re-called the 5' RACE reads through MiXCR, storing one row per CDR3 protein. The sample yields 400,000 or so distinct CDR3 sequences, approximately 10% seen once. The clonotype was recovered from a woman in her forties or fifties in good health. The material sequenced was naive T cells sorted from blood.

CDR3 DNA: TGTGCCAGCAGCTTAACTTGGGAGACCCAGTACTTC. It yields the protein CASSLTWETQYF. The chain couples TRBV7-9 to TRBJ2-5; D gene uncertain. The V end lost 2 bases, the J end lost 5 bases, and 6 bases lay between the germline ends. Germline lookup yields CDR1 SEHNR and CDR2 FQNEAQ (reference sequence). The CDR3 covers 12 residues.